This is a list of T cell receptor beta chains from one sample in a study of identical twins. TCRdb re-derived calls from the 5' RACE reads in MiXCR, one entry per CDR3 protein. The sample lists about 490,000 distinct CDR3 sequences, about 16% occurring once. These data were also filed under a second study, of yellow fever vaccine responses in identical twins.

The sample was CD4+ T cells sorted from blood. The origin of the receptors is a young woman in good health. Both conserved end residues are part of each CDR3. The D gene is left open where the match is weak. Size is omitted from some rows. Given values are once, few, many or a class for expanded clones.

TGTGCCAGCAGTTTCGGTGGGGGGACAGGGTCAAACATTCAGTACTTC CASSFGGGTGSNIQYF TRBJ2-4 TRBV12-3/TRBV12-4 - TRBD1
TGTGCCAGCAGCTTATCGCGTATCTCTGGAAACACCATATATTTT CASSLSRISGNTIYF TRBJ1-3 TRBV11-2 many -
TGTGCCAGCAGTCGGACACCACAGACTTCCTACAATGAGCAGTTCTTC CASSRTPQTSYNEQFF TRBJ2-1 TRBV27 few -
TGTGCCAGCAGCTCACAACCCCTTACGGGGTACACCGGGGAGCTGTTTTTT CASSSQPLTGYTGELFF TRBJ2-2 TRBV5-5 - -
TGTGCCAGCAGTTTTGTGGTAGCGGGGGCCAATGAGCAGTTCTTC CASSFVVAGANEQFF TRBJ2-1 TRBV12-3/TRBV12-4 many TRBD2
TGCGCCAGCAGCGTAGACACCTACAGCACAGATACGCAGTATTTT CASSVDTYSTDTQYF TRBJ2-3 TRBV5-1 - -
TGTGCCAGCAGCTTAGGGGCGGGGGACACAGATACGCAGTATTTT CASSLGAGDTDTQYF TRBJ2-3 TRBV12-3/TRBV12-4 - TRBD2
TGTGCCATCCGAGCGGGACAGGGGCGCTTAAATGAGCAGTTCTTC CAIRAGQGRLNEQFF TRBJ2-1 TRBV10-3 - TRBD1
TGCAGTGCGCGTTGGACTATCAAGCCTGAGCAGTTCTTC CSARWTIKPEQFF TRBJ2-1 TRBV20-1 few -
TGTGCCAGCAGCTTAAGAACAGCAGGGGGGCCAAATGAGCAGTTCTTC CASSLRTAGGPNEQFF TRBJ2-1 TRBV7-2 - -
TGTGCCATTTGGACAGGGCACAATGAGCAGTTCTTC CAIWTGHNEQFF TRBJ2-1 TRBV10-3 - TRBD1
TGTGCCAGCAGCTTAGAAGGGCTAGCTTCCAACGAGCAGTACTTC CASSLEGLASNEQYF TRBJ2-7 TRBV7-8 few -
TGTGCCAGCAGTTTGGCGGGACAGGGGAGAGACAATGAGCAGTTCTTC CASSLAGQGRDNEQFF TRBJ2-1 TRBV12-3/TRBV12-4 few TRBD1
TGCGCCAGCAGCTTTCAGGGTCTTGGCACAGATACGCAGTATTTT CASSFQGLGTDTQYF TRBJ2-3 TRBV5-1 many -
TGTGCCAGCAGCCAAACTAGCGGGATCTCCTACAATGAGCAGTTCTTC CASSQTSGISYNEQFF TRBJ2-1 TRBV4-2 few TRBD2
TGTGCCAGCAGCTTATCCCCCGGCGAGTATGGCTACACCTTC CASSLSPGEYGYTF TRBJ1-2 TRBV7-9 - -
TGCGCCAGCAGCTTGAATGGCAATTTAGGCTACGAGCAGTACTTC CASSLNGNLGYEQYF TRBJ2-7 TRBV5-1 few -
TGTGCCAGTAGTACCCGGACCACAGATACGCAGTATTTT CASSTRTTDTQYF TRBJ2-3 TRBV19 - -
TGTGCCAGCTCTCGGACTAGCGGTCTCTCCTACAATGAGCAGTTCTTC CASSRTSGLSYNEQFF TRBJ2-1 TRBV18 few TRBD2
TGTGCCAGCAGTTTCAAACAGGTACCCAACGTCCTGACTTTC CASSFKQVPNVLTF TRBJ2-6 TRBV2 - -